Described below is a single T cell receptor beta chain sequence and its context. Its antigen is unidentified. The junction differs from germline at one of its ends, possibly a read error. These data come from a study of T cells in localized non-small cell lung cancer. General study results and limits: Clonality peaked in uninvolved adjacent lung rather than tumor. Appearing in adjacent lung were a median roughly 59 of the top 100 tumor clones. Greater blood T cell density accompanied longer overall survival. Since sequencing was restricted to only one region of the tumor, intratumor heterogeneity remains a possibility.

Method: immunoSEQ multiplex PCR; TCRdb's copy keeps in-frame clones and lacks some. The repertoire holds approximately 72,000 clones, 70% to 90% seen once, with about 13% in the top ten. Germline assignment: CDR1 SSHAT and CDR2 FNYEAQ (reference sequence). The CDR3 is 16 amino acids. The sample here was peripheral blood, taken before any cancer treatment. The TCR originated in a female donor over 55 with stage I lung adenocarcinoma. V and J are TRBV7-7 and TRBJ2-1; the match to TRBD2 covers 11 bases. The CDR3, as DNA: TGTGCTAGCAGTCCGAATAGCGGGAGGGCCTCTAATGAGCAGTTCTTC. Its protein product is CASSPNSGRASNEQFF. Full variable domain (rest looked up from reference TRBV7-7 and TRBJ2-1): GAGVSQSPRYKVTKRGQDVTLRCDPISSHATLYWYQQALGQGPEFLTYFNYEAQPDKSGLPSDRFSAERPEGSISTLTIQRTEQRDSAMYRCASSPNSGRASNEQFFGPGTRLTVL.